The 6 T cell receptor beta chains in this list originate from one sample, sequenced in a study of OX40 agonist ivuxolimab in advanced cancers. Library creation used the immunoSEQ multiplex PCR assay. TCRdb re-hosts the immuneACCESS table, in-frame sequences only. Its copies lack some clones; in the studies checked, an unresolved V gene accounts for under half of them, and the cause for the rest is not known. This sample comprises about 62,000 clones, around 93% of them detected only once. Over 10% of the sample belongs to the ten largest clones. The starting material was CD4+ or CD8+ T cells sorted from blood, obtained in a trial of the OX40 agonist ivuxolimab. These receptor sequences come from an adult with an advanced solid tumor such as melanoma, head and neck, liver or kidney cancer.

A remark on this clone: This sample also contains other DNA sequences that code for the same CDR3. The J gene is TRBJ2-7, the V gene TRBV6-5; no reliable D call. Germline V gives CDR1 MNHEY, CDR2 SVGAGI. The length of the CDR3 is 13 residues. The V and J ends lost 0 bases and 2 bases respectively, with 5 bases between them. CDR3 sequence: CASSYSGPYEQYF. The CDR3 DNA reads as TGTGCCAGCAGTTACTCGGGCCCCTACGAGCAGTACTTC.

The genes are TRBV27 and TRBJ2-1; D might be TRBD1 (5 bases). Trimming shortened V by 5 bases and J by 4 bases, and 15 bases separated the two germline ends. The CDR3 sequence is 15 residues long. Germline V gene lookup returns CDR1 MNHEY and CDR2 SMNVEV (reference sequence). CDR3 in DNA: TGTGCCAGCAGTACTGCTAGGGGCCTATACAATGAGCAGTTCTTC. It yields the protein CASSTARGLYNEQFF.

The chain couples TRBV2 to TRBJ2-7; 7 nucleotides align to TRBD1. Germline V gene lookup returns CDR1 SNHLY and CDR2 FYNNEI. The CDR3 extends over 14 amino acids. Losses at the gene ends were 2 bases for V and 3 bases for J; bases not matched to a gene: 4. CDR3 protein: CASSERGHGYEQYF. CDR3 bases: TGTGCCAGCAGTGAAAGGGGGCACGGCTACGAGCAGTACTTC. The full variable domain, rest sourced from reference TRBV2 and TRBJ2-7, is EPEVTQTPSHQVTQMGQEVILRCVPISNHLYFYWYRQILGQKVEFLVSFYNNEISEKSEIFDDQFSVERPDGSNFTLKIRSTKLEDSAMYFCASSERGHGYEQYFGPGTRLTVT.

The chain employs TRBV11-2 and TRBJ1-1, with D uncertain. The CDR3 totals 16 residues. Germline V gives CDR1 SGHAT, CDR2 FQNNGV. V lost 0 bases and J lost 0, with 11 bases in between. CDR3 sequence (DNA): TGTGCCAGCAGCTTAGATCCCGGCGGAATGAACACTGAAGCTTTCTTT. Amino acids: CASSLDPGGMNTEAFF.

V usage is TRBV25-1 and J usage is TRBJ2-2; 8 bases line up with TRBD1. Germline V gives CDR1 MGHDK, CDR2 SYGVNS. The junction had 5 bases not matched to a gene; V was cut back by 2 bases and J by 6 bases. The CDR3 covers 15 residues. The CDR3 spells CASSEGQGGAGELFF. CDR3 coding DNA: TGTGCCAGCAGTGAAGGACAGGGAGGAGCCGGGGAGCTGTTTTTT.

In this sample, this clone turned up once. V usage is TRBV10-3 and J usage is TRBJ2-1, with 9 bases that match TRBD2. There are 14 residues in the CDR3. The germline CDR1 and CDR2 sequences are ENHRY and SYGVKD. V gave up 6 bases and J gave up 9 bases; unmatched junction bases: 9. The CDR3: CAIRQSSGTGEQFF. CDR3 nucleotide sequence: TGTGCCATCAGGCAGTCTAGCGGGACTGGTGAGCAGTTCTTC.